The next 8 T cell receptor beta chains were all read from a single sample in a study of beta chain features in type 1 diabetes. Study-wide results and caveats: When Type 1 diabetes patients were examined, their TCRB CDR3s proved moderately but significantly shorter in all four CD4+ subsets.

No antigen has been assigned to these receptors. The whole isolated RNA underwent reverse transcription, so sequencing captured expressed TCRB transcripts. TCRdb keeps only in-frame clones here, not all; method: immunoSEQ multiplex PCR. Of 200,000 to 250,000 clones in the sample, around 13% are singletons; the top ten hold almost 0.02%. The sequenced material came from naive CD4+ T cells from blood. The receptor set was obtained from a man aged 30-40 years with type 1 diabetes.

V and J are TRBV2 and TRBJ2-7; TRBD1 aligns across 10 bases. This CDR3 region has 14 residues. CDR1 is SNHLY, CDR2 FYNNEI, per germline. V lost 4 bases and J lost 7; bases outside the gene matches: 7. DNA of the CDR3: TGTGCCAGCAGTGTGGAGGGACAGGGGCGAGAGCAGTACTTC. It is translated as CASSVEGQGREQYF.

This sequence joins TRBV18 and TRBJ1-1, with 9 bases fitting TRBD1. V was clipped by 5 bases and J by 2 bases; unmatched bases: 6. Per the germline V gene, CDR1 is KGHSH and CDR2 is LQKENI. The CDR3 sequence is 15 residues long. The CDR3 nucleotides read TGTGCCAGCTCAGCGGGGACAGGGTTTAACACTGAAGCTTTCTTT. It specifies CASSAGTGFNTEAFF.

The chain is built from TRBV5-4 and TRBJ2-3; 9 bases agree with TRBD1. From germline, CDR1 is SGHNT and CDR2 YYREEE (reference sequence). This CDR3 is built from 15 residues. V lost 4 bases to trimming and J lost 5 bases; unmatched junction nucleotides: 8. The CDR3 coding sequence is TGTGCCAGCAGCCCGGGACAGGGAAGAATAGATACGCAGTATTTT. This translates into CASSPGQGRIDTQYF.

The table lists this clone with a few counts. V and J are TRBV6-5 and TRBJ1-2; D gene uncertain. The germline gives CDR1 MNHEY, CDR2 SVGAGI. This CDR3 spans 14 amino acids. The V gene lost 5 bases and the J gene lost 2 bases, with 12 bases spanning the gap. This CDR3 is CASSPAGLNYGYTF. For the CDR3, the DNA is TGTGCCAGCAGTCCGGCGGGTCTCAACTATGGCTACACCTTC.

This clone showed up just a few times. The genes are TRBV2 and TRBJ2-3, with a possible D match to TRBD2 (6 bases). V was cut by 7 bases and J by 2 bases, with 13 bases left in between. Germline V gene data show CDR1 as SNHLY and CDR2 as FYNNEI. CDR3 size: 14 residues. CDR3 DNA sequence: TGTGCCAGCATGAAGGGCGGGAACACAGATACGCAGTATTTT. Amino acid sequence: CASMKGGNTDTQYF.

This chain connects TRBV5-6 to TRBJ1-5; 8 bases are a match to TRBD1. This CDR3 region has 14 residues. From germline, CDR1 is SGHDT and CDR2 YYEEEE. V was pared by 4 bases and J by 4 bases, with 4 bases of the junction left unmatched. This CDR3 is CASSQDRVNQPQHF. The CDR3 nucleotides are TGTGCCAGCAGCCAGGACAGGGTAAATCAGCCCCAGCATTTT. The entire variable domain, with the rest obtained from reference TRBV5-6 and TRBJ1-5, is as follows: DAGVTQSPTHLIKTRGQQVTLRCSPKSGHDTVSWYQQALGQGPQFIFQYYEEEERQRGNFPDRFSGHQFPNYSSELNVNALLLGDSALYLCASSQDRVNQPQHFGDGTRLSIL.

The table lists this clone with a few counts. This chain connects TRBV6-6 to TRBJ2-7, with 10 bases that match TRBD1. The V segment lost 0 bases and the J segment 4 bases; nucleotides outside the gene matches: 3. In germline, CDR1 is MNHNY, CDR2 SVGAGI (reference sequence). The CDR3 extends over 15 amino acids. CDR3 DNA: TGTGCCAGCAGTTACTCTGGGACAGGGGAGTACGAGCAGTACTTC. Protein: CASSYSGTGEYEQYF.

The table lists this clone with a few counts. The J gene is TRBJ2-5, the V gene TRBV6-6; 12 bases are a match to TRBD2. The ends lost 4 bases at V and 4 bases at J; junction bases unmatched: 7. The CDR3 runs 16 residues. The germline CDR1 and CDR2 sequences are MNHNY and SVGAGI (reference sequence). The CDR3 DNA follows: TGTGCCAGCAGTTCCGGACTAGCGGGGACGTTAGAGACCCAGTACTTC. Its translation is CASSSGLAGTLETQYF.